A selection of T cell receptor beta chains follows, all from one sample in a study of blood T cell repertoires in COVID-19. This table comes from immunoSEQ multiplex PCR, and its TCRdb copy is limited to in-frame clones, with some not included. The sample lists about 95,000 clones; roughly nine tenths were seen once. Sequenced input: peripheral blood. The receptors shown here come from a man in his 60s with COVID-19, enrolled during active disease. CDR3s include the opening cysteine and the closing phenylalanine or tryptophan. A D gene is named only where the DNA matches it firmly. Expanded clones are given a class, and other clones once, few, many or no size at all.

CDR3 DNA: TGTGCCAGCTCACCACAGGGGGCGGATACCTTCTACGGCTACACCTTC
CDR3 protein: CASSPQGADTFYGYTF
J gene: TRBJ1-2
V gene: TRBV18
D gene: TRBD1
clone size: -

CDR3 DNA: TGTGCCTGGAGTCCCGGGACAGGGAGCACCGGGGAGCTGTTTTTT
CDR3 protein: CAWSPGTGSTGELFF
J gene: TRBJ2-2
V gene: TRBV30
D gene: TRBD1
clone size: -

CDR3 DNA: TGTGCCAGCAGGGTCTTAGGTGGGGGCAAAGCTTTCTTT
CDR3 protein: CASRVLGGGKAFF
J gene: TRBJ1-1
V gene: TRBV6-5
D gene: -
clone size: once

CDR3 DNA: TGTGCCAGCAGTGAAGTGGGCGGCAATCAGCCCCAGCATTTT
CDR3 protein: CASSEVGGNQPQHF
J gene: TRBJ1-5
V gene: TRBV6-1
D gene: -
clone size: -

CDR3 DNA: TGTGCCAGCAGGACTAGCGTTGAGGAGACCCAGTACTTC
CDR3 protein: CASRTSVEETQYF
J gene: TRBJ2-5
V gene: TRBV5-5
D gene: TRBD2
clone size: -

CDR3 DNA: TGTGCCAGCAGCGTAGTAGGGGGGGCGGAGACCCAGTACTTC
CDR3 protein: CASSVVGGAETQYF
J gene: TRBJ2-5
V gene: TRBV9
D gene: -
clone size: -

CDR3 DNA: TGCGCCAGCAGCTTGGCATTACTTACGGGAGAGCAGTACTTC
CDR3 protein: CASSLALLTGEQYF
J gene: TRBJ2-7
V gene: TRBV5-1
D gene: -
clone size: -

CDR3 DNA: TGTGCCAGCAGCCCCCAGGGGTATCAGCCCCAGCATTTT
CDR3 protein: CASSPQGYQPQHF
J gene: TRBJ1-5
V gene: TRBV7-9
D gene: -
clone size: -

CDR3 DNA: TGTGCCAGCCGACCGACAGTGAACACTGAAGCTTTCTTT
CDR3 protein: CASRPTVNTEAFF
J gene: TRBJ1-1
V gene: TRBV6-5
D gene: -
clone size: once

CDR3 DNA: TGTGCCAGCAGCCCTCCCGGGACTAGCGGGAGTCCCTACAATGAGCAGTTCTTC
CDR3 protein: CASSPPGTSGSPYNEQFF
J gene: TRBJ2-1
V gene: TRBV9
D gene: TRBD2
clone size: -

CDR3 DNA: TGTGCCAGCAGTGAAGCGTTGGCTTCACCCCTCCACTTT
CDR3 protein: CASSEALASPLHF
J gene: TRBJ1-6
V gene: TRBV6-1
D gene: -
clone size: once

CDR3 DNA: TGTGCCAGCAGGCGTACAGGGGGCCCCGGGGAGCTGTTTTTT
CDR3 protein: CASRRTGGPGELFF
J gene: TRBJ2-2
V gene: TRBV11-3
D gene: TRBD1
clone size: -

CDR3 DNA: TGTGCCAGCAGCGTAGAACAGCTCTACAATGAGCAGTTCTTC
CDR3 protein: CASSVEQLYNEQFF
J gene: TRBJ2-1
V gene: TRBV9
D gene: -
clone size: -

CDR3 DNA: TGTGCCAGCGTTAGCGCGGATGCCTCCTACGAGCAGTACTTC
CDR3 protein: CASVSADASYEQYF
J gene: TRBJ2-7
V gene: TRBV2
D gene: -
clone size: -

CDR3 DNA: TGTGCCAGCAGCCTATGGGACAGGGAAAGGGGGAACACCATATATTTT
CDR3 protein: CASSLWDRERGNTIYF
J gene: TRBJ1-3
V gene: TRBV4-2
D gene: TRBD1
clone size: -

CDR3 DNA: TGTGCCAGCAGCCCGGGCCCGGGGTCGGGAAACACCATATATTTT
CDR3 protein: CASSPGPGSGNTIYF
J gene: TRBJ1-3
V gene: TRBV3-1/TRBV3-2
D gene: -
clone size: -

CDR3 DNA: TGTGCCAGCAGCTTGGGGGGGACTAGCGGGAGATTAACCGGGGAGCTGTTTTTT
CDR3 protein: CASSLGGTSGRLTGELFF
J gene: TRBJ2-2
V gene: TRBV5-4
D gene: TRBD2
clone size: once

CDR3 DNA: TGTGCCAGCAGTCGGACTAGCGGAAACGAGCAGTACTTC
CDR3 protein: CASSRTSGNEQYF
J gene: TRBJ2-7
V gene: TRBV3-1/TRBV3-2
D gene: TRBD2
clone size: -

CDR3 DNA: TGTGCCAGCAGTCGACTCGACCAAGAGACCCAGTACTTC
CDR3 protein: CASSRLDQETQYF
J gene: TRBJ2-5
V gene: TRBV3-1/TRBV3-2
D gene: -
clone size: -

CDR3 DNA: TGCGCCAGCAGCTCCTGGGACAGTCAAGAGACCCAGTACTTC
CDR3 protein: CASSSWDSQETQYF
J gene: TRBJ2-5
V gene: TRBV5-1
D gene: TRBD1
clone size: -

CDR3 DNA: TGTGCCTGGAGTGTACGTGACAGGGACTATAATTCACCCCTCCACTTT
CDR3 protein: CAWSVRDRDYNSPLHF
J gene: TRBJ1-6
V gene: TRBV30
D gene: TRBD1
clone size: -

CDR3 DNA: TGTGCCAGTAGTATGAACGGGCAGCCCCAGCATTTT
CDR3 protein: CASSMNGQPQHF
J gene: TRBJ1-5
V gene: TRBV19
D gene: -
clone size: -

CDR3 DNA: TGTGCCAGCAGCGAATTAGGACTGGGACAAGAGACCCAGTACTTC
CDR3 protein: CASSELGLGQETQYF
J gene: TRBJ2-5
V gene: TRBV7-3
D gene: -
clone size: -